The source of this T cell receptor (beta chain) is a study of T cell responses to AZD1222 COVID-19 vaccine. About the research overall: Pooling of second doses given at about 4 or about 12 weeks was done. Notes on the study in general: Just six or seven AZD1222 recipients tested seropositive at baseline. It should be noted that donors were predominantly white British and more often female, and clonal diversity was possibly underestimated. Along spike, vaccine-associated CD4 TCRs were found throughout, with dominance at 160-218 and 743-854.

Turning to this clone: Its antigen is unknown.

CDR1 and CDR2 (germline): KGHSH, LQKENI. This CDR3 spans 17 amino acids. The junction had 10 bases not matched to a gene; V was cut back by 5 bases and J by 0 bases. Profiling relied on immunoSEQ multiplex PCR, and the TCRdb table lists in-frame clones only, not all of them. The profile covers about 140,000 clones, with about 89% appearing a single time and roughly 4.7% taken by the ten largest. V gene TRBV18 combines with J gene TRBJ2-7; 10 nucleotides match TRBD2. The sequence derives from an adult in good health. The sample was peripheral blood, taken on day 0 of AZD1222 vaccination. The CDR3 coding sequence is TGTGCCAGCTCATCTTTGGATAGCGGGAGGACCTCCTACGAGCAGTACTTC. Protein sequence: CASSSLDSGRTSYEQYF.